This TCR beta chain stems from a study of shared clonotypes between healthy human individuals. Whole-study findings and limits: Naive subsets generally exceeded memory subsets in estimated richness.

As to this clone: What it binds is not known.

This CDR3 comprises 15 residues. Trimming took 3 bases from V and 1 from J; bases not matched to a gene: 1. Germline CDR1 and CDR2: WSHSY and SAAADI. CD45RO-negative cells were positively selected for CCR7, leaving out terminally differentiated effector memory CD45RA+ cells. Here immunoSEQ multiplex PCR was the method, and the copy in TCRdb shows in-frame clones only, minus some. Altogether about 2.2 million clones are present, 93% being singletons, with the ten largest covering approximately 1.6%. The TCR originated in a young man in good health. Some clones in this sample may be carry-over from other donors' samples. V and J are TRBV10-2 and TRBJ2-1; 9 positions match TRBD1. The sequenced sample consisted of naive CD8+ T cells from PBMCs. The chain's CDR3 is CASSEGTGSYNEQFF. Here the CDR3 DNA reads TGCGCCAGCAGTGAAGGGACAGGGTCCTACAATGAGCAGTTCTTC.